The 10 T cell receptor beta chains below all came from one sample that was sequenced in a study of shared clonotypes between healthy human individuals. This table comes from immunoSEQ multiplex PCR, and its TCRdb copy is limited to in-frame clones, with some not included. The sample gives more than 1.2 million clones, about 98.5% of which show up once; over 0.3% is in the top ten. The sample consisted of naive CD4+ T cells sorted from blood. Subset: CD45RA+ positively selected. The receptors were gathered from a man younger than 45 in good health.

The genes are TRBV28 and TRBJ2-3; the match to TRBD2 covers 9 bases. Trimming took 3 bases from V and 0 from J; bases not matched to a gene: 1. The CDR3 has 15 amino acids. The germline CDR1 and CDR2 sequences are MDHEN and SYDVKM. The CDR3 nucleotides read TGTGCCAGCAGTTTCGCGGGAGGGAGCACAGATACGCAGTATTTT. It translates to CASSFAGGSTDTQYF. Together with reference TRBV28 and TRBJ2-3, the CDR3 gives the full variable domain: DVKVTQSSRYLVKRTGEKVFLECVQDMDHENMFWYRQDPGLGLRLIYFSYDVKMKEKGDIPEGYSVSREKKERFSLILESASTNQTSMYLCASSFAGGSTDTQYFGPGTRLTVL.

The genes are TRBV11-3 and TRBJ2-7; maybe TRBD2 (5 bases). The CDR3 runs to 14 residues. Trimming left V 0 bases short and J 3 bases short, with 9 bases between. CDR1 and CDR2 (germline): SGHNT, YENEEA. The CDR3: CASSLEGGLYEQYF. For the CDR3, the DNA is TGTGCCAGCAGCTTAGAAGGCGGGCTCTACGAGCAGTACTTC.

This chain joins TRBV11-2 and TRBJ2-2, with 9 positions matching TRBD2. Germline CDR1 SGHAT, CDR2 FQNNGV. This CDR3 region has 17 residues. Trimming removed 3 bases from V and 4 bases from J; junction bases left unmatched: 9. As DNA, the CDR3 is TGTGCCAGCAGCTTGCGGGAGGGGCGTGTCGGCACCGGGGAGCTGTTTTTT. It is translated as CASSLREGRVGTGELFF. The variable domain in full, with the rest retrieved from reference TRBV11-2 and TRBJ2-2, is EAGVAQSPRYKIIEKRQSVAFWCNPISGHATLYWYQQILGQGPKLLIQFQNNGVVDDSQLPKDRFSAERLKGVDSTLKIQPAKLEDSAVYLCASSLREGRVGTGELFFGEGSRLTVL.

For this clone: The sample has other DNA sequences that encode this CDR3 too. This chain connects TRBV28 to TRBJ2-7, with D unresolved. Germline V gene sequence: CDR1 MDHEN, CDR2 SYDVKM. V was cut by 2 bases and J by 4 bases, with 6 bases left in between. The CDR3 totals 12 residues. CDR3 residues: CASSLPPYEQYF. The DNA of the CDR3 is TGTGCCAGCAGTTTACCCCCGTACGAGCAGTACTTC.

The CDR3 nucleotides read TGCGCCAGCAGCCATCCGGGACAGAGCTCCTACGAGCAGTACTTC. Residues: CASSHPGQSSYEQYF. The V gene is TRBV5-1, the J gene TRBJ2-7, with TRBD1 matching 7 bases. The germline V gene encodes CDR1 SGHRS and CDR2 YFSETQ. The CDR3 consists of 15 residues. V trimming: 4 bases; J trimming: 0 bases; junction bases outside the gene matches: 7.

The genes are TRBV28 and TRBJ1-5, with 12 bases that match TRBD1. CDR3 size: 15 residues. CDR1 MDHEN and CDR2 SYDVKM come from the germline V gene. V shed 2 bases, J shed 6 bases, and the junction held 2 bases outside the gene matches. CDR3 sequence: CASSLGTGGLQPQHF. DNA for the CDR3: TGTGCCAGCAGTTTAGGGACAGGGGGCCTTCAGCCCCAGCATTTT. Supplemented by reference TRBV28 and TRBJ1-5, the full variable domain reads DVKVTQSSRYLVKRTGEKVFLECVQDMDHENMFWYRQDPGLGLRLIYFSYDVKMKEKGDIPEGYSVSREKKERFSLILESASTNQTSMYLCASSLGTGGLQPQHFGDGTRLSIL.

The chain links TRBV5-1 to TRBJ1-1; 9 positions match TRBD1. Per germline, CDR1 SGHRS and CDR2 YFSETQ. The CDR3 runs to 18 residues. Trimming cost V 4 bases and J 6 bases; bases outside gene matches: 19. The CDR3 here is CASSPRPSTGTGFPEAFF. As DNA, the CDR3 is TGCGCCAGCAGCCCCCGTCCCAGTACCGGGACAGGGTTCCCTGAAGCTTTCTTT.

The chain links TRBV7-6 to TRBJ2-7, with 11 bases that match TRBD2. Germline CDR1 and CDR2: SGHVS and FNYEAQ. V lost 5 bases to trimming and J lost 2 bases; unmatched junction nucleotides: 14. The CDR3 spans 18 residues. The CDR3 loop reads CASSHPDGTSGRTYEQYF. The CDR3 DNA follows: TGTGCCAGCAGCCACCCCGATGGGACTAGCGGAAGGACCTACGAGCAGTACTTC.

The J gene is TRBJ2-1, the V gene TRBV18; 7 bases fit TRBD1. The CDR3 length is 15 residues. CDR1 KGHSH and CDR2 LQKENI come from the germline V gene. The junction had 5 bases not matched to a gene; V was cut back by 0 bases and J by 6 bases. CDR3 loop: CASSPPGAGGNEQFF. As DNA, the CDR3 is TGTGCCAGCTCACCACCCGGGGCAGGGGGCAATGAGCAGTTCTTC.

Remarks on this clone: Relative to the germline gene, one junction end is altered; a read error may explain this. The rearrangement joins TRBV30 to TRBJ1-5; D is unresolved. The germline CDR1 and CDR2 sequences are GTSNPN and SVGIG (reference sequence). The CDR3 has 13 residues. CDR3 nucleotide sequence: TGTGCCCGGAGTGATCAAGGCAATCAGCCCCAGCATTTT. Its protein product is CARSDQGNQPQHF.